This T cell receptor beta chain was retrieved from a study of cytomegalovirus exposure and HLA in healthy donors. Trimming took off 4 bases at V and 5 bases at J, with 17 bases between the two ends. This CDR3 spans 15 amino acids. Germline values: CDR1 LNHDA, CDR2 SQIVND (reference sequence). Study outcomes and limitations: Rarity characterized most TCR sequences, yet some public TCRs appeared in many donors. Earlier analysis found most TCR beta V segments productive about 87% or about 30% of the time. In vitro testing confirmed a few CMV-associated chains as specific for CMV antigens.

As for this clone: The antigen remains unidentified.

The PCR made use of 60 Vbeta and 13 Jbeta primers. Produced via immunoSEQ multiplex PCR; TCRdb's table is partial and in-frame only. The sample yields about 140,000 clones, 65% to 80% seen once. The chain recombines TRBV19 with TRBJ1-2; D might be TRBD1 (6 bases). The sequence was collected from a male donor in good health and CMV-seropositive. The sequenced material came from PBMCs. CDR3 loop: CASSSGGPGHYGYTF. Here the CDR3 DNA reads TGTGCCAGTAGTAGCGGGGGGCCGGGACATTATGGCTACACCTTC.